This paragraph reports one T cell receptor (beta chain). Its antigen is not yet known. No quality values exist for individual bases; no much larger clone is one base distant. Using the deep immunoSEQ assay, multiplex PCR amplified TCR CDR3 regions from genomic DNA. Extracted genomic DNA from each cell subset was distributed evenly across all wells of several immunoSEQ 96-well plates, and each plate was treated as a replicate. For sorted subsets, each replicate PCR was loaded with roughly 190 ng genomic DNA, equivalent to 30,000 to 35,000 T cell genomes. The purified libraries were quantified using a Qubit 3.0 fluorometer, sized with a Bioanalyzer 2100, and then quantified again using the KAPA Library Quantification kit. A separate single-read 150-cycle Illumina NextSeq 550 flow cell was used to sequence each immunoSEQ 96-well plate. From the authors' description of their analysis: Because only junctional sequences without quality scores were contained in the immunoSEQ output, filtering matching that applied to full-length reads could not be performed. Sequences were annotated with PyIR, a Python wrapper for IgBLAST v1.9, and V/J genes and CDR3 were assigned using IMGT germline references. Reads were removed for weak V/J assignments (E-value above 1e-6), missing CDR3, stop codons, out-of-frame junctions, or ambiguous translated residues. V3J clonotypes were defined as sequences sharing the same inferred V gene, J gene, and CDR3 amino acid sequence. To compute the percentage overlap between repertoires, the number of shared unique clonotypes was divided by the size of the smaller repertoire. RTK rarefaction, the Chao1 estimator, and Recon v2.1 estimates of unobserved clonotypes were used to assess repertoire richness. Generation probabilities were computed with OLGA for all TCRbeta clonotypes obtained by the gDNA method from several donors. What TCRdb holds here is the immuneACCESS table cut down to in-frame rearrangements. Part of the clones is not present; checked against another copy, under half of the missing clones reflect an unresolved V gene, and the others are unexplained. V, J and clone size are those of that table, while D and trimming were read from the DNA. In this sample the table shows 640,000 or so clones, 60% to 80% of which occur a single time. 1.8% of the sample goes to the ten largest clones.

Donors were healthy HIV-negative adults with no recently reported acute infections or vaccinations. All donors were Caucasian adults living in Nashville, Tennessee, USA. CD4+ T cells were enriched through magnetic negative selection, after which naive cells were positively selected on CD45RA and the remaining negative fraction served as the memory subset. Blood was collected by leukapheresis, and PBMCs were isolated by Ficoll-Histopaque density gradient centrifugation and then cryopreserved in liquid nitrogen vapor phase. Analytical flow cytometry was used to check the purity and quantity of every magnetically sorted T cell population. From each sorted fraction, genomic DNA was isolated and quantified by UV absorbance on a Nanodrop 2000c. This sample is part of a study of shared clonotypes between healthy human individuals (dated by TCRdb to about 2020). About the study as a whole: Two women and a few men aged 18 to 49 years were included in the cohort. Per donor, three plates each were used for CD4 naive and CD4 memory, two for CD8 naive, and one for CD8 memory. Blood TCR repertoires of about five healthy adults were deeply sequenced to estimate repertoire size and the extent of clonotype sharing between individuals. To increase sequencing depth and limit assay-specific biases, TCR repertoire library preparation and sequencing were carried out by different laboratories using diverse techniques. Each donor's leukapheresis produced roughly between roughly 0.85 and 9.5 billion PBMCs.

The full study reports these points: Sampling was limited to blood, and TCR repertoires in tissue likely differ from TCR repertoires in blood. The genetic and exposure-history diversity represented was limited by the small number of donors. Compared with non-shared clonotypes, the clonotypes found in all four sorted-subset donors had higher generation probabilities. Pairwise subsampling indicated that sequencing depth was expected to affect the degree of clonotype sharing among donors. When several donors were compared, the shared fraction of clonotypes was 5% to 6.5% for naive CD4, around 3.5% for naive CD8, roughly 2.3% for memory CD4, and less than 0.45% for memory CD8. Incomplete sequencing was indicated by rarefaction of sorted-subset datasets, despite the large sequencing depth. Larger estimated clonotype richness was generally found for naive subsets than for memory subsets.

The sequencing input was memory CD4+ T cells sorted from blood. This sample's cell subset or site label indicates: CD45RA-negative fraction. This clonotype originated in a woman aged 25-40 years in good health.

Here the CDR3 is given as CASSKTSAQETQYF. The DNA sequence is given as TGTGCCAGCAGCAAGACTAGCGCACAAGAGACCCAGTACTTC. The chain was built from TRBV7-7 and TRBJ2-5; the junction holds 8 bases that match TRBD2. The V end gives up 5 bases and the J end 2 bases, leaving 4 bases in the junction not matched to a gene. CDR1 is given as SSHAT and CDR2 as FNYEAQ, both from the germline V gene (reference sequence). From cysteine to phenylalanine, the CDR3 is 14 amino acids long. The DNA shown is the 42-base CDR3, in frame from base 1.